These T cell receptor beta chains were read from a single sample in a study of CD8 T cells in ankylosing spondylitis. TCRdb re-analysed the 5' RACE reads in MiXCR, keeping a single row per CDR3 protein. Among roughly 90,000 distinct CDR3 sequences listed, roughly 10% were seen once. The sample taken for sequencing was blood, either unsorted or a sorted T cell fraction (not recorded which). The receptors were gathered from a male donor with ankylosing spondylitis. CDR3s include the opening cysteine and the closing phenylalanine or tryptophan. D genes are given only for firm matches. Where a row states a size, it is once, few, many or the class of an expanded clone; other rows omit it.

d_call,v_call,j_call,clone_size,cdr3_nt,cdr3_aa
TRBD1,TRBV7-9,TRBJ2-1,many,TGTGCCAGCAGCTTCCAGGACAGGGGGTATAACAATGAGCAGTTCTTC,CASSFQDRGYNNEQFF
TRBD2,TRBV20-1,TRBJ2-1,few,TGCAGTGCTAGACAGCGGGAGGGTATCCATGAGCAGTTCTTC,CSARQREGIHEQFF
NA,TRBV20-1,TRBJ2-1,NA,TGCAGTGCTAGAGGCCACAGGGACTACCGCCTTGAGTATGAGCAGTTCTTC,CSARGHRDYRLEYEQFF
NA,TRBV27,TRBJ2-3,few,TGTGCCAGCAGTTTTATAGACAGCACAGATACGCAGTATTTT,CASSFIDSTDTQYF
NA,TRBV7-2,TRBJ2-3,NA,TGTGCCAGCAGCTGGACTCGCACAGATACGCAGTATTTT,CASSWTRTDTQYF
NA,TRBV7-2,TRBJ1-2,few,TGTGCCAGCAGCTTACCCCCGGGGCTCAGCTATGGCTACACCTTC,CASSLPPGLSYGYTF
NA,TRBV12-3/TRBV12-4,TRBJ2-3,many,TGTGCCAGTCTCATCAGGCCACGCACAGATACGCAGTATTTT,CASLIRPRTDTQYF
TRBD2,TRBV4-2,TRBJ2-3,many,TGTGCCAGCAGCCGCCTCGGACTAGCGGGGACTAGCACAGATACGCAGTATTTT,CASSRLGLAGTSTDTQYF
NA,TRBV12-3/TRBV12-4,TRBJ2-2,NA,TGTGCCAGCAGTGGGGGGGAGCTGTTTTTT,CASSGGELFF
NA,TRBV29-1,TRBJ1-1,many,TGCAGCGCCGACGATTGGGAAGGTAACACTGAAGCTTTCTTT,CSADDWEGNTEAFF
NA,TRBV11-3,TRBJ2-3,many,TGTGCCAGCAGCTTAGAAGGGGCAGATACGCAGTATTTT,CASSLEGADTQYF
NA,TRBV24-1,TRBJ2-1,few,TGTGCCACCAGTGAGATGAGGGGTCATGAGCAGTTCTTC,CATSEMRGHEQFF
NA,TRBV16,TRBJ2-7,NA,TGTGCCAGCAGCCAATCCATGGGTAGCGGTATCTCCTACGAGCAGTACTTC,CASSQSMGSGISYEQYF
TRBD1,TRBV3-1,TRBJ2-3,many,TGTGCCAGCAGCCTGGACAGGGGAGTACCAGATACGCAGTATTTT,CASSLDRGVPDTQYF
NA,TRBV27,TRBJ2-5,NA,TGTGCCAGCAGTTTATTGGACCGGGGGACCCAGTACTTC,CASSLLDRGTQYF
TRBD1,TRBV4-1,TRBJ1-5,few,TGCGCCAGCAGCCAAGGGACAGGGAGGCAGCCCCAGCATTTT,CASSQGTGRQPQHF
NA,TRBV21-1,TRBJ1-4,many,TGTGCCAGCAGCAAAGAAGCGGGCGGTGATGAAAAACTGTTTTTT,CASSKEAGGDEKLFF
TRBD2,TRBV7-8,TRBJ2-1,NA,TGTGCCAGCAGCTTAATACCGCCACTAGCGGGAGTGGGCAATGAGCAGTTCTTC,CASSLIPPLAGVGNEQFF
NA,TRBV7-9,TRBJ2-1,NA,TGTGCCAGCAGCTTAGAGGGTGAGCCCTACAATGAGCAGTTCTTC,CASSLEGEPYNEQFF
TRBD1,TRBV10-2,TRBJ2-7,NA,TGCGCCAGCAGCGCCGGGACAGGGGGGTCCTACGAGCAGTACTTC,CASSAGTGGSYEQYF
TRBD1,TRBV27,TRBJ1-5,NA,TGTGCCAGCAGTTATGGACAGGGGTGGAATCAGCCCCAGCATTTT,CASSYGQGWNQPQHF
NA,TRBV27,TRBJ2-3,few,TGTGCCAGCGGACACATGATAACCGATACGCAGTATTTT,CASGHMITDTQYF
TRBD2,TRBV7-9,TRBJ2-1,few,TGTGCCAGCAGCGACATGGGGGAGGGCCAGGAGAATGAGCAGTTCTTC,CASSDMGEGQENEQFF
NA,TRBV3-1,TRBJ2-5,many,TGTGCCAGCAGCTTCACCGGGCCAAACTCCTTACAAGAGACCCAGTACTTC,CASSFTGPNSLQETQYF
NA,TRBV20-1,TRBJ1-2,many,TGCAGTGCTAGAGATGAGTGGGGTGGAGGCTACACCTTC,CSARDEWGGGYTF
TRBD1,TRBV5-6,TRBJ1-2,few,TGTGCCAGCAGCTTGGCCTGGACAGGCGCTTATGGCTACACCTTC,CASSLAWTGAYGYTF